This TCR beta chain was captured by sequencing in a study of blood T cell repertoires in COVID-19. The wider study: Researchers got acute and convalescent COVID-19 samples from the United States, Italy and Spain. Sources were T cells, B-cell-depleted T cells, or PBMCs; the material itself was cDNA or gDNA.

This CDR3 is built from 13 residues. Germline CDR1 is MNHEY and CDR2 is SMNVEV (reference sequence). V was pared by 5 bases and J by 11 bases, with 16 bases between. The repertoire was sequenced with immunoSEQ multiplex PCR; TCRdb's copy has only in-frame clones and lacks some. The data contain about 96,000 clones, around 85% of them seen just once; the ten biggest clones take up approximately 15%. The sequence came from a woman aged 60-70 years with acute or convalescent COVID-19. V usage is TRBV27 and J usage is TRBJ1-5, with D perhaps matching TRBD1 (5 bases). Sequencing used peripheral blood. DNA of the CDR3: TGTGCCAGCAGTCCCCCGGGGGGACGAGCCCAGCATTTT. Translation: CASSPPGGRAQHF.